This T cell receptor beta chain is from a study of Ad26.COV2.S vaccination and SARS-CoV-2 variants. Sequenced by immunoSEQ multiplex PCR; TCRdb stores in-frame clones only, minus some. The table has about 410,000 clones, over 75% seen once; the top ten hold under 2%. Treatment: approximately 18 received Ad26.COV2.S at low or high dose, single or two shots; five or six received placebo; per-sample allocation not given. Samples came from day 63 after the first vaccine or placebo injection. Trimming removed 2 bases from V and 0 bases from J; junction bases left unmatched: 4. Germline lookup yields CDR1 KGHDR and CDR2 SFDVKD. This CDR3 has 17 amino acids.

Source: peripheral blood, taken in a trial of Ad26.COV2.S vaccine versus placebo. V gene TRBV24-1 combines with J gene TRBJ2-1; 9 nucleotides line up with TRBD2. This receptor was obtained from a person aged 18-60 years who received the Ad26.COV2.S COVID-19 vaccine or a placebo. The CDR3 sequence is CATSDSSGGSSYNEQFF. DNA of the CDR3: TGTGCCACCAGTGATTCCAGCGGGGGGAGCTCCTACAATGAGCAGTTCTTC.